This T cell receptor (beta chain) appears in the sequencing data of a study of shared T cell receptors in the human thymus. The germline gives CDR1 SGHKS, CDR2 YYEKEE (reference sequence). The CDR3 totals 14 residues. J was trimmed by 3 bases and V by 0 bases; bases with no gene match: 2. This clone is a singleton in its sample. Repertoires were generated with immunoSEQ multiplex PCR, while TCRdb's copy carries only in-frame clones and drops some. The repertoire holds some 720,000 clones, with 88% as singletons. This same sample was also part of a study on human thymus T cells.

This sequence joins TRBV5-5 and TRBJ1-1, with 7 bases fitting TRBD1. This clonotype originated in a boy under two years old with a congenital heart defect. The specimen was thymocytes. CDR3 bases: TGTGCCAGCAGCTTGGTGCAGGGGGACACTGAAGCTTTCTTT. Amino acids: CASSLVQGDTEAFF.